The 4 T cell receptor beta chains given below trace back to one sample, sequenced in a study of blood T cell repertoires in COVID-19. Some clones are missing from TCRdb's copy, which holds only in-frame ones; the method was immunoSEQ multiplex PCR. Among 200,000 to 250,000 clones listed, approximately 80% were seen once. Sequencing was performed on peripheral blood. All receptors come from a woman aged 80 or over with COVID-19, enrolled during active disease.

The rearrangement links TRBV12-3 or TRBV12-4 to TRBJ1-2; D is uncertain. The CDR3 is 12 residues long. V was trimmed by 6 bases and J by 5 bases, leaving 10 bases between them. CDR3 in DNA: TGTGCCAGCAGCTGGACGGGGTATGGCTACACCTTC. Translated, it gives CASSWTGYGYTF.

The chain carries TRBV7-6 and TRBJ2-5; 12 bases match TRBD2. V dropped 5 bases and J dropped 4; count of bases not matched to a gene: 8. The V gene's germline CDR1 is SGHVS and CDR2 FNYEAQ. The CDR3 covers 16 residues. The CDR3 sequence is CASSPRTSGDPETQYF. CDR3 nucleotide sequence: TGTGCCAGCAGCCCTAGGACTAGCGGGGACCCAGAGACCCAGTACTTC.

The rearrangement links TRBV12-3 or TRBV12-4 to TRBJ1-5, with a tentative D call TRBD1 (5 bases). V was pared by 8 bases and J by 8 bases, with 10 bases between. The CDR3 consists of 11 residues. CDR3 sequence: CASGGIEPQHF. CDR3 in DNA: TGTGCCAGCGGGGGGATAGAGCCCCAGCATTTT.

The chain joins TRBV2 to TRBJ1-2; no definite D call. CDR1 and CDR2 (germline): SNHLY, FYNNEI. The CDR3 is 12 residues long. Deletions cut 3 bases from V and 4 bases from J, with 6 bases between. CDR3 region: CASSERSYGYTF. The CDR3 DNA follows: TGTGCCAGCAGTGAGCGATCCTATGGCTACACCTTC.